This T cell receptor (beta chain) derives from a study of T cell responses to AZD1222 COVID-19 vaccine. This table comes from immunoSEQ multiplex PCR, and its TCRdb copy is limited to in-frame clones, with some not included. The table shows 100,000 to 120,000 clones, with about 88% occurring only once. Looked up from germline, CDR1 is SGHRS and CDR2 is YFSETQ. The CDR3 is 14 amino acids. Trimming shortened V by 4 bases and J by 4 bases, and 14 bases separated the two germline ends. The sequences come from peripheral blood, collected 28 days after the second AZD1222 dose. The rearrangement uses TRBV5-1 and TRBJ1-1; D is uncertain. The sequence came from an adult who received the AZD1222 COVID-19 vaccine. The CDR3 region has the DNA TGCGCCAGCAGCCCGACATTAAGGGCCACTGAAGCTTTCTTT. It encodes CASSPTLRATEAFF. Based on the CDR3 plus reference TRBV5-1 and TRBJ1-1, the full variable domain is KAGVTQTPRYLIKTRGQQVTLSCSPISGHRSVSWYQQTPGQGLQFLFEYFSETQRNKGNFPGRFSGRQFSNSRSEMNVSTLELGDSALYLCASSPTLRATEAFFGQGTRLTVV.